This TCR beta chain derives from a study of Ad26.COV2.S vaccination and SARS-CoV-2 variants (dated by TCRdb to about 2021). In the study overall: Donors in the vaccine arm were drawn from COV1001, a multicentre, randomized, double-blind, placebo-controlled phase I-IIa trial testing Ad26.COV2.S in healthy adults. Ad26.COV2.S was administered intramuscularly at 5 x 10^10 or 1 x 10^11 viral particles, either as a single shot or as two shots given 56 days apart. TCRbeta repertoire sequencing was used to assess the specificity and breadth of SARS-CoV-2-reactive T cell receptors after Ad26.COV2.S vaccination. A total of roughly 32 samples were included in the TCR-sequenced set, comprising roughly 19 Ad26.COV2.S vaccine recipients, 5 placebo recipients and 8 SARS-CoV-2 convalescent individuals. Participants in the trial were split at random into five groups of five each, receiving low-dose or high-dose Ad26.COV2.S once or twice, or else placebo on both occasions. Blinding of investigators to trial group allocation was maintained during experiments and outcome assessment.

Details on this clone: Its cognate antigen has yet to be identified. Nothing much larger sits one base from this clone, and base qualities are not available.

TCRbeta CDR3 regions were sequenced with the immunoSEQ Assay. After extraction, genomic DNA underwent amplification by bias-controlled multiplex PCR, followed by high-throughput sequencing. For the original study's pipeline: Collapsing and filtering of sequences were performed to quantify the absolute abundance of each unique TCRbeta CDR3 region. Usable DNA was measured by amplifying reference genes present in all nucleated cells, and TCRbeta template counts were normalized to that usable DNA to estimate T cell fraction. Repertoire TCRs were annotated as SARS-CoV-2-specific when V gene, CDR3 amino acid sequence and J gene were exactly matched to a known reactive TCR set. The reference SARS-CoV-2 TCR set was obtained from MIRA and was filtered for enrichment in COVID-19-positive ImmuneCODE repertoires, whereby public or cross-reactive TCRs were removed. Using the MIRA antigens, annotated TCRs were further analysed by specific ORF or by position within an ORF. Depth was the summed frequency of annotated unique rearrangements, while breadth was defined as annotated unique rearrangements over total unique productive rearrangements. TCR breadth was compared between groups using two-sided Wilcoxon rank-sum tests. TCRdb mirrors the immuneACCESS table, restricted to in-frame sequences. Some clones are absent from its copies; in checked studies, under half trace to an unresolved V gene, and the reason for the others is unknown. The DNA gave D and trimming, while V, J and clone size come from that table. Within this sample are about 400,000 clones, with roughly four fifths of them counted one time only. The ten largest clones add up to around 7.3% of the sample.

The study at large found these results: Ad26.COV2.S recipients had higher spike-specific TCR breadth than placebo recipients (P = 0.0014). After vaccination, substantial breadth of spike-specific CD8+ and CD4+ T cell responses was reported. Non-spike TCR breadth was comparable between vaccine and placebo recipients, consistent with the vaccine containing only spike. The study lacked the statistical power to compare responses across vaccine doses or regimens. The authors noted that the TCR breadth and depth analyses may have underestimated total T cell responses.

Trimming at the junction amounts to 7 bases on V and 10 bases on J, and the germline ends lie 11 bases apart. The CDR3 sequence holds 11 residues, the cysteine and phenylalanine included. The read is trimmed to its CDR3 DNA, 33 bases read in frame from base 1. Taken from the germline V gene, the CDR1 and CDR2 loops are MGHDK and SYGVNS. What the treatment or condition label conveys for this sample: 15 to 20 received Ad26.COV2.S at low or high dose, single or two shots; roughly 5 received placebo; per-sample allocation not given. For vaccine and placebo recipients, repertoires were sequenced using samples collected on day 63 after the first injection. Between 29 July and 7 August 2020, Cohort 1b enrolled about two dozen adults aged 18-55 years at one site in Boston, USA. As a vaccine, Ad26.COV2.S was a replication-incompetent adenovirus type 26 vector that expressed a prefusion-stabilized SARS-CoV-2 spike protein derived from the original Wuhan strain.

The specimen was peripheral blood, collected in a trial of Ad26.COV2.S vaccine versus placebo. The receptor was isolated from a person aged 18 to 65 who received the Ad26.COV2.S COVID-19 vaccine or a placebo. The V and J segments used are TRBV25-1 and TRBJ2-1, with TRBD2 tentatively as D gene (6 bases match). The base sequence is TGTGCCAGCACCGGGAGAAGGGAGCAGTTCTTC. It specifies CASTGRREQFF.